This T cell receptor (beta chain) was found in a study of T cells after yellow fever vaccination. Study at large: SMART-Seq v4 Ultra Low Input handled preparation of low-cell-number fractions.

V shed 3 bases and J 1 base; nucleotides not matched to a gene: 11. Germline V gene data show CDR1 as SEHNR and CDR2 as FQNEAQ (reference sequence). The CDR3 has 18 amino acids. This clonotype occurred many times. Its antigen is undetermined. TCRdb used MiXCR to reprocess the 5' RACE reads, holding one entry per CDR3 protein. The table records 110,000 to 150,000 distinct CDR3 sequences, about 6.2% of them present only once. Study results and caveats: The CD4 and CD8 compartments had a small share of their clonotypes in common. By day 5 rather than day 15, the secondary response had peaked, though it was weaker.

This receptor was taken from a man aged 25 to 45 who received the YFV17D yellow fever vaccine. Sequencing was performed on CD4+ T cells sorted from PBMCs, taken 10 days after the yellow fever booster vaccination. This chain joins TRBV7-9 and TRBJ1-1, with TRBD1 matching 10 bases. The CDR3 sequence: CASSFPIGGQGKNTEAFF. The CDR3 nucleotides are TGTGCCAGCAGCTTCCCTATTGGGGGACAGGGGAAGAACACTGAAGCTTTCTTT.